The 9 T cell receptor beta chains in this list originate from one sample, sequenced in a study of T-cell reconstitution after alpha-beta-depleted transplantation in children (dated by TCRdb to about 2016). Library creation used PCR. TCRdb lists the instrument as Illumina HiSeq 2500. To normalize quantification of the TCRbeta repertoire, the TCR libraries were built with molecular barcoding that relied on unique molecular identifiers. Clones were called with MiXCR by TCRdb after fastp trimmed the public reads at Q25, and only in-frame beta chains were retained. Each CDR3 protein gets just one entry, which takes the most common genes and DNA from the rows behind it. The sample profile shows fewer than 550,000 distinct CDR3 sequences; roughly 10% of them were found once. The ten biggest clones cover 11% to 15% of the sample. The sample's treatment or condition, from its label and the paper: allogeneic hematopoietic cell transplantation with graft depleted of TCRalphabeta T cells and CD19 B cells.

The sample in question was PBMCs, mostly from graft donor cells, obtained 180 days after TCRalphabeta/CD19-depleted stem cell transplant. These receptor sequences come from a female patient aged 2 to 10 who had a stem cell transplant for aplastic anemia, so the T cells may come from the graft donor.

The V gene is TRBV28, the J gene TRBJ1-6; D may be TRBD1 (6 bases). The CDR3 is made up of 19 amino acids. CDR1 is MDHEN and CDR2 is SYDVKM in the germline V gene. Trimming pared 7 bases from V and 5 bases from J, leaving 27 bases between. The CDR3 DNA reads TGTGCCAGCACCGCCGCTACGCCCCCGGGACATCTTAATAATTCACCCCTCCACTTT. Protein: CASTAATPPGHLNNSPLHF.

The rearrangement uses TRBV7-9 and TRBJ2-7; D is ambiguous. Germline CDR1 and CDR2: SEHNR and FQNEAQ (reference sequence). This CDR3 is built from 15 residues. V was trimmed by 1 base and J by 6 bases, leaving 16 bases between them. CDR3 sequence reads: CASSLGAGHYGEQYV. The CDR3 bases are TGTGCCAGCAGCTTAGGTGCAGGCCATTACGGCGAGCAGTACGTC.

The chain carries TRBV6-5 and TRBJ2-7, with 15 positions matching TRBD2. This CDR3 contains 17 residues. The V and J ends lost 6 bases and 5 bases, in that order; junction bases with no gene match: 11. Germline V gene sequence: CDR1 MNHEY, CDR2 SVGAGI. The CDR3 reads CASRTGLAGGPRDEQYF. The CDR3 region has the DNA TGTGCCAGCAGGACGGGACTAGCGGGAGGTCCCCGGGACGAGCAGTACTTC.

V gene TRBV7-9 combines with J gene TRBJ1-5; D unresolved. The CDR3 sequence is 13 residues long. CDR1 is SEHNR and CDR2 is FQNEAQ in the germline V gene (reference sequence). V lost 5 bases to trimming and J lost 11 bases, with 16 bases between them. CDR3 amino acids: CASSLDGPAAQHF. CDR3 in DNA: TGTGCCAGCAGCCTAGATGGGCCGGCAGCCCAGCATTTT. The full variable domain, in which reference TRBV7-9 and TRBJ1-5 provide the parts outside the CDR3, is DTGVSQNPRHKITKRGQNVTFRCDPISEHNRLYWYRQTLGQGPEFLTYFQNEAQLEKSRLLSDRFSAERPKGSFSTLEIQRTEQGDSAMYLCASSLDGPAAQHFGDGTRLSIL.

This clonotype was counted a few times. This chain links TRBV20-1 with TRBJ2-7, with D perhaps TRBD1 (5 bases). CDR1 DFQATT and CDR2 SNEGSKA come from the germline V gene (reference sequence). The CDR3 has 15 amino acids. V was shortened by 0 bases and J by 7 bases, with 19 bases between the two germline ends. As DNA, the CDR3 is TGCAGTGCTAGAGATAAGGGGTGGGGCCACTGGGAGCAGTACGTC. Translating it yields CSARDKGWGHWEQYV.

Only a few counts were recorded for this clonotype. V is TRBV6-5 and J is TRBJ2-3; TRBD2 matches at 10 bases. The germline CDR1 and CDR2 sequences are MNHEY and SVGAGI. With V trimmed by 0 bases and J by 3 bases, 12 bases remained unmatched. This CDR3 contains 19 residues. CDR3 in amino acids: CASSYSNTASGSFTDTQYF. CDR3 coding DNA: TGTGCCAGCAGTTACTCGAACACCGCTAGCGGGAGTTTTACAGATACGCAGTATTTT.

This clonotype turned up a few times. This chain uses TRBV5-1 with TRBJ2-6; weak D call: TRBD2 (5 bases). Germline assignment: CDR1 SGHRS and CDR2 YFSETQ. CDR3 size: 13 residues. The V end lost 1 base, the J end lost 8 bases, and 7 bases lay between the germline ends. CDR3 DNA: TGCGCCAGCAGCTTGTCCGGGACCAACGTCCTGACTTTC. Its protein is CASSLSGTNVLTF.

The chain joins TRBV11-2 to TRBJ2-2; D not certain. The V and J ends lost 5 bases and 0 bases respectively, with 19 bases between them. Germline assignment: CDR1 SGHAT and CDR2 FQNNGV. This CDR3 is built from 18 residues. DNA of the CDR3: TGTGCCAGCAGCGTTAGTAGGGTCCGTTTCCCGAACACCGGGGAGCTGTTTTTT. Protein product: CASSVSRVRFPNTGELFF.

This clonotype occurred many times. The gene calls are TRBV12-3 or TRBV12-4 and TRBJ2-7; D unresolved. CDR3 length: 10 residues. The V end was cut by 6 bases, the J end by 6 bases, with 6 bases between. The CDR3 region has the DNA TGTGCCAGCAGAGGCGTCGAGCAGTACTTC. The encoded protein is CASRGVEQYF.